The next 26 T cell receptor beta chains were all read from a single sample in a study of control samples from healthy donors and cancer patients (dated by TCRdb to 2020 to 2021). Library preparation employed the immunoSEQ multiplex PCR assay. TCRdb mirrors the immuneACCESS table, restricted to in-frame sequences. Some clones are absent from its copies; in checked studies, under half trace to an unresolved V gene, and the reason for the others is unknown. The sample contains about 61,000 clones, nearly 90% of them found a single time. Together, the top ten hold around 6% of the sample. Input material: PBMCs. Every receptor here comes from a man aged 55-75 years with colorectal cancer.

The chain links TRBV15 to TRBJ2-1; unclear D gene. V lost 5 bases and J 2 bases, leaving 10 bases between the germline ends. The CDR3 loop spans 14 amino acids. CDR1 and CDR2 from the germline V gene are LNHNV and YYDKDF (reference sequence). The CDR3 coding sequence is TGTGCCACCAGCCCGACTGCCCCCTACAATGAGCAGTTCTTC. This translates into CATSPTAPYNEQFF.

The rearrangement joins TRBV3-1 (or the pseudogene TRBV3-2) to TRBJ2-3; either TRBD1 or TRBD2 may supply D (5 bases each). Per the germline V gene, CDR1 is LGHDT and CDR2 is YNNKEL (reference sequence). Trimming removed 0 bases from V and 2 bases from J, with 9 bases in between. The CDR3 runs 15 residues. The CDR3: CASSQDGGYTDTQYF. The CDR3 coding sequence is TGTGCCAGCAGCCAAGATGGGGGTTACACAGATACGCAGTATTTT.

In its sample, this clone ranks as medium-sized. This CDR3 is CASSFGTTYNEQFF. DNA of the CDR3: TGTGCCAGCAGCTTCGGGACGACCTACAATGAGCAGTTCTTC. The chain recombines TRBV7-9 with TRBJ2-1; the D call may be TRBD1 or TRBD2 (5 bases each). Germline V gene data show CDR1 as SEHNR and CDR2 as FQNEAQ (reference sequence). The CDR3 totals 14 residues. V was trimmed by 3 bases and J by 2 bases, leaving 8 bases between them.

The chain carries TRBV6-2 or TRBV6-3 and TRBJ2-1, with 10 bases lining up with TRBD2. Trimming removed 4 bases from V and 14 bases from J; junction bases left unmatched: 5. The CDR3 spans 12 residues. Germline lookup yields CDR1 MNHEY and CDR2 SVGEGT. DNA of the CDR3: TGTGCCAGCAGTTGGACTAGCGGAGCGGAGTTCTTC. The encoded protein is CASSWTSGAEFF.

The J gene is TRBJ2-2, the V gene TRBV29-1, with 9 bases lining up with TRBD1. Germline V CDR1 and CDR2: SQVTM, ANQGSEA. This CDR3 region has 14 residues. J gave up 3 bases and V 7 bases, and 6 bases lay outside the gene matches. Here the CDR3 reads CSGGQGSDTGELFF. CDR3 nucleotides: TGCAGCGGGGGACAGGGATCGGACACCGGGGAGCTGTTTTTT.

Concerning this clone: Other DNA sequences from this sample encode an identical CDR3 as well. The chain couples TRBV18 to TRBJ1-4; no definite D call. The length of the CDR3 is 13 residues. The ends were cut back, 4 bases at V and 7 bases at J, with 10 bases in the middle. Germline-derived CDR1 and CDR2 are KGHSH and LQKENI. CDR3 coding DNA: TGTGCCAGCTCACTCGGACTGGGTGAAAAACTGTTTTTT. It is translated as CASSLGLGEKLFF.

V usage is TRBV19 and J usage is TRBJ2-1, with 7 positions matching TRBD1. Germline values: CDR1 LNHDA, CDR2 SQIVND (reference sequence). V dropped 3 bases and J dropped 13; count of bases not matched to a gene: 9. This CDR3 region has 13 residues. This CDR3 is CASSIGTDGAQFF. CDR3 in DNA: TGTGCCAGTAGTATTGGGACAGATGGAGCCCAGTTCTTC.

The chain carries TRBV12-5 and TRBJ2-1; 8 bases line up with TRBD2. The ends lost 1 base at V and 0 bases at J; junction bases unmatched: 2. The CDR3 length is 16 residues. Germline V lookup: CDR1 LGHNT, CDR2 FRNRAP. CDR3 sequence: CASGLAGGSSYNEQFF. The DNA for the CDR3 is TGTGCTAGTGGTTTGGCGGGGGGGAGCTCCTACAATGAGCAGTTCTTC.

The chain recombines TRBV11-1 with TRBJ2-1, with D tentatively TRBD1 or TRBD2 (6 bases each). CDR1 and CDR2 from the germline V gene are SGHAT and FQDESV (reference sequence). Deletions cut 2 bases from V and 4 bases from J, with 12 bases between. The CDR3 runs to 15 residues. The CDR3 reads CASSLKGGGYNEQFF. CDR3 nucleotide sequence: TGTGCCAGCAGCTTAAAGGGGGGCGGGTACAATGAGCAGTTCTTC. Looking up the rest from reference TRBV11-1 and TRBJ2-1 gives the full variable domain: EAEVAQSPRYKITEKSQAVAFWCDPISGHATLYWYRQILGQGPELLVQFQDESVVDDSQLPKDRFSAERLKGVDSTLKIQPAELGDSAMYLCASSLKGGGYNEQFFGPGTRLTVL.

J is TRBJ1-5 and V is TRBV18, with 9 bases matching TRBD1. CDR3 length: 16 residues. Losses at the gene ends were 5 bases for V and 7 bases for J; bases not matched to a gene: 12. Germline CDR1 reads KGHSH; CDR2 reads LQKENI. CDR3 nucleotide sequence: TGTGCCAGCTCATCGCCCGGGACAGGGCTGCGGCAGCCCCAGCATTTT. Translated: CASSSPGTGLRQPQHF.

The V and J genes are TRBV11-3 and TRBJ2-3, with D tentatively TRBD2 (5 bases). V lost 4 bases to trimming and J lost 2 bases, with 10 bases between them. Germline-derived CDR1 and CDR2 are SGHNT and YENEEA. CDR3 size: 14 residues. For the CDR3, the DNA is TGTGCCAGCAGCTCTCGGGGATCCACAGATACGCAGTATTTT. This encodes CASSSRGSTDTQYF.

The CDR3, as DNA: TGCGCCAGCAGCCAAGAAGGGGATGGTTACGGAAAACTGTTTTTT. Protein product: CASSQEGDGYGKLFF. V usage is TRBV4-1 and J usage is TRBJ1-4; D might be TRBD1 (5 bases). CDR1 and CDR2 from the germline V gene are MGHRA and YSYEKL. The CDR3 spans 15 residues. V dropped 0 bases and J dropped 10 bases, with 15 bases sitting between them.

The V call is TRBV24-1, the J call TRBJ2-3; weak D call: TRBD2 (6 bases). V lost 1 base and J 8 bases, leaving 12 bases between the germline ends. The CDR3 has 14 amino acids. Germline V lookup: CDR1 KGHDR, CDR2 SFDVKD. Written as DNA, the CDR3 is TGTGCCACCAGTGATTTTAGGGAGGTGGGTACGCAGTATTTT. Its translation is CATSDFREVGTQYF.

This sequence joins TRBV5-6 and TRBJ2-1, with D possibly TRBD2 on 6 matching bases. Trimming took 5 bases from V and 5 from J, leaving 17 bases between them. CDR1 and CDR2 from the germline V gene are SGHDT and YYEEEE. There are 15 residues in the CDR3. The DNA of the CDR3 is TGTGCCAGCAGTACAACTAGCCTGTCTCACAATGAGCAGTTCTTC. Its translation is CASSTTSLSHNEQFF.

This clone was seen a single time. V and J are TRBV5-8 and TRBJ1-3; 8 bases align to TRBD1. V lost 4 bases to trimming and J lost 3 bases; unmatched junction nucleotides: 6. The CDR3 is 15 residues long. Germline V gives CDR1 SGHTS, CDR2 YDEGEE. CDR3 sequence reads: CASSRQGAVGNTIYF. In DNA, the CDR3 is TGTGCCAGCAGCCGTCAGGGGGCGGTTGGAAACACCATATATTTT.

The chain uses TRBV15 and TRBJ1-1; D might be TRBD1 (5 bases). This CDR3 spans 13 amino acids. Germline V gene lookup returns CDR1 LNHNV and CDR2 YYDKDF (reference sequence). The V and J ends lost 6 bases and 0 bases respectively, with 8 bases between them. The CDR3 loop reads CATSAGLNTEAFF. CDR3 nucleotides: TGTGCCACCAGTGCAGGGTTGAACACTGAAGCTTTCTTT.

This clone has only a few counts. The chain couples TRBV5-4 to TRBJ2-3; 11 bases are shared with TRBD2. The V gene's germline CDR1 is SGHNT and CDR2 YYREEE (reference sequence). After removal of 0 bases from V and 0 bases from J, the junction contained 6 bases not matched to a gene. This CDR3 contains 18 residues. The CDR3 reads CASSLAGLAVSSTDTQYF. The CDR3 DNA is TGTGCCAGCAGCTTGGCGGGACTAGCGGTCTCTAGCACAGATACGCAGTATTTT.

In its sample, this clone was seen once. The chain links TRBV9 to TRBJ1-2; 9 bases are a match to TRBD1. The V segment lost 0 bases and the J segment 4 bases; nucleotides outside the gene matches: 7. This CDR3 comprises 16 residues. In germline, CDR1 is SGDLS, CDR2 YYNGEE. The CDR3 loop is CASSVEDRGGAYGYTF. The CDR3 DNA sequence: TGTGCCAGCAGCGTAGAGGACAGGGGTGGGGCCTATGGCTACACCTTC.

The V call is TRBV11-2, the J call TRBJ1-2; the D is unclear. The CDR3 is 12 residues long. Trimming stripped 5 bases from V and 6 bases from J, with 10 bases between. The germline gives CDR1 SGHAT, CDR2 FQNNGV. In DNA, the CDR3 is TGTGCCAGCAGCCACTGGGGAGATGGCTACACCTTC. Its translation: CASSHWGDGYTF. The variable domain in full, with the rest retrieved from reference TRBV11-2 and TRBJ1-2, is EAGVAQSPRYKIIEKRQSVAFWCNPISGHATLYWYQQILGQGPKLLIQFQNNGVVDDSQLPKDRFSAERLKGVDSTLKIQPAKLEDSAVYLCASSHWGDGYTFGSGTRLTVV.

Note on this clone: The same CDR3 can be traced to other DNA sequences in this sample. J is TRBJ2-7 and V is TRBV12-5, with D perhaps matching TRBD2 (6 bases). The germline V gene encodes CDR1 LGHNT and CDR2 FRNRAP. V lost 6 bases and J 5 bases, leaving 17 bases between the germline ends. This CDR3 is built from 14 residues. This CDR3 is CASGPPRDFNEQYF. CDR3 DNA: TGTGCTAGTGGGCCCCCCCGGGACTTCAACGAGCAGTACTTC.

J is TRBJ2-7 and V is TRBV6-1; possible D gene TRBD1, 5 bases. The CDR3 length is 15 residues. V was trimmed by 0 bases and J by 0 bases, leaving 9 bases between them. CDR1 is MNHNS and CDR2 is SASEGT in the germline V gene. The chain's CDR3 is CASSEATESSYEQYF. CDR3 coding DNA: TGTGCCAGCAGTGAAGCGACAGAGAGCTCCTACGAGCAGTACTTC.

The chain recombines TRBV12-3 or TRBV12-4 with TRBJ1-4; D unclear. The CDR3 has 13 amino acids. Trimming took 5 bases from V and 3 from J, leaving 7 bases between them. This CDR3 is CASSPGANEKLFF. The CDR3 nucleotides are TGTGCCAGCAGTCCCGGAGCTAATGAAAAACTGTTTTTT.

The chain employs TRBV7-9 and TRBJ1-3; no firm D call. Germline V gene lookup returns CDR1 SEHNR and CDR2 FQNEAQ (reference sequence). Deletions cut 4 bases from V and 0 bases from J, with 19 bases between. This CDR3 has 18 residues. The CDR3 DNA follows: TGTGCCAGCAGCTCATCCCAAACCCTGACTAGCTCTGGAAACACCATATATTTT. Its protein product is CASSSSQTLTSSGNTIYF.

The chain carries TRBV7-2 and TRBJ2-5; possible D gene TRBD1, 5 bases. Germline loops: CDR1 SGHTA, CDR2 FQGNSA. The germline V and J ends were trimmed by 2 bases and 2 bases, with 6 bases remaining between them. The length of the CDR3 is 13 residues. Written as DNA, the CDR3 is TGTGCCAGCAGCTTACAGGGTCAAGAGACCCAGTACTTC. It encodes CASSLQGQETQYF. Drawing the rest from reference TRBV7-2 and TRBJ2-5, the complete variable domain is GAGVSQSPSNKVTEKGKDVELRCDPISGHTALYWYRQSLGQGLEFLIYFQGNSAPDKSGLPSDRFSAERTGGSVSTLTIQRTQQEDSAVYLCASSLQGQETQYFGPGTRLLVL.

CDR3 in DNA: TGTGCCTGGAGTGTACCGTCAGGGTTAGGAAACACCATATATTTT. Protein: CAWSVPSGLGNTIYF. The chain uses TRBV30 and TRBJ1-3; weak D call: TRBD1 (5 bases). This CDR3 has 15 residues. V was trimmed by 0 bases and J by 4 bases, leaving 13 bases between them. Per the germline V gene, CDR1 is GTSNPN and CDR2 is SVGIG (reference sequence).

This rearrangement joins TRBV9 to TRBJ2-2; TRBD1 matches 10 bases. J was trimmed by 1 base and V by 2 bases; bases with no gene match: 5. CDR1 SGDLS and CDR2 YYNGEE come from the germline V gene. CDR3 length: 17 amino acids. CDR3 in DNA: TGTGCCAGCAGCGTTGAGGACAGGGGGATGAACACCGGGGAGCTGTTTTTT. It encodes CASSVEDRGMNTGELFF.